A single sample is the source of the 8 T cell receptor beta chains below, sequenced in a study of blood T cell repertoires in COVID-19. Sequencing used immunoSEQ multiplex PCR; TCRdb keeps in-frame clones, though not all of them. The sample holds some 250,000 clones; about 88% are singletons and the top ten take nearly 2%. The material sequenced was peripheral blood. The receptor source for this set is a man between 25 and 39 years old with active or convalescent COVID-19.

This chain links TRBV11-2 with TRBJ2-1, with 7 bases identical to TRBD2. The CDR3 is made up of 19 amino acids. Losses at the gene ends were 6 bases for V and 0 bases for J; bases not matched to a gene: 17. Germline lookup yields CDR1 SGHAT and CDR2 FQNNGV. As DNA, the CDR3 is TGTGCCAGCAGGTTGGCAGGGACTACCCAGACCGTCTCCTACAATGAGCAGTTCTTC. It yields the protein CASRLAGTTQTVSYNEQFF.

This chain links TRBV5-6 with TRBJ2-2; 7 bases are shared with TRBD2. The CDR3 loop spans 16 amino acids. With V trimmed by 0 bases and J by 5 bases, 7 bases remained unmatched. CDR1 is SGHDT and CDR2 is YYEEEE in the germline V gene. This CDR3 is CASSLAGGFGTGELFF. The CDR3 nucleotides read TGTGCCAGCAGCTTGGCGGGGGGATTTGGAACCGGGGAGCTGTTTTTT. Complete variable domain (other parts from reference TRBV5-6 and TRBJ2-2): DAGVTQSPTHLIKTRGQQVTLRCSPKSGHDTVSWYQQALGQGPQFIFQYYEEEERQRGNFPDRFSGHQFPNYSSELNVNALLLGDSALYLCASSLAGGFGTGELFFGEGSRLTVL.

The V and J genes are TRBV14 and TRBJ2-2; 8 bases fit TRBD2. V lost 1 base and J lost 7; bases outside the gene matches: 2. CDR3 size: 14 residues. Per germline, CDR1 SGHDN and CDR2 FVKESK. The CDR3 nucleotides are TGTGCCAGCAGCCAAGGGACTAGCTTCGGGGAGCTGTTTTTT. Translating it yields CASSQGTSFGELFF.

V gene TRBV7-9 combines with J gene TRBJ2-1; TRBD1 matches at 7 bases. V lost 4 bases and J lost 4; bases outside the gene matches: 7. Germline CDR1 reads SEHNR; CDR2 reads FQNEAQ (reference sequence). The CDR3 is 15 amino acids. The CDR3 region is CASSWTGTEYNEQFF. CDR3 bases: TGTGCCAGCAGCTGGACCGGGACAGAGTACAATGAGCAGTTCTTC.

The rearrangement links TRBV5-1 to TRBJ2-5; 7 bases fit TRBD1. V shed 0 bases, J shed 1 base, and the junction held 6 bases outside the gene matches. The CDR3 contains 16 residues. Germline V gene data show CDR1 as SGHRS and CDR2 as YFSETQ. CDR3 coding DNA: TGCGCCAGCAGCTTGGCCTCAGGGACAGCCCAAGAGACCCAGTACTTC. Amino acids: CASSLASGTAQETQYF.

The chain uses TRBV4-3 and TRBJ2-1; 7 nucleotides align to TRBD1. Germline CDR1 LGHNA, CDR2 YSLEER. V gave up 4 bases and J gave up 2 bases; unmatched junction bases: 5. The CDR3 is 15 amino acids. The CDR3 DNA reads as TGCGCCAGCAGCCCGGGAACAGGGGCCTACAATGAGCAGTTCTTC. It yields the protein CASSPGTGAYNEQFF.

This rearrangement joins TRBV3-1 (or the pseudogene TRBV3-2) to TRBJ1-2; TRBD1 matches at 7 bases. Per germline, CDR1 LGHDT and CDR2 YNNKEL (reference sequence). The ends lost 4 bases at V and 4 bases at J; junction bases unmatched: 15. This CDR3 region has 17 residues. The CDR3 loop is CASSPPAYTGVGYGYTF. The CDR3 coding sequence is TGTGCCAGCAGCCCCCCCGCCTACACAGGGGTTGGCTATGGCTACACCTTC.

This clone was seen more than once but under ten times. V usage is TRBV30 and J usage is TRBJ1-6, with 8 bases fitting TRBD1. Germline values: CDR1 GTSNPN, CDR2 SVGIG (reference sequence). CDR3 size: 15 residues. V lost 5 bases, J lost 4 bases, and 7 bases stayed unmatched. The CDR3 nucleotides are TGTGCCTGGGATAAACAGGGGGGGTATAATTCACCCCTCCACTTT. Protein product: CAWDKQGGYNSPLHF.